These T cell receptor beta chains were read from a single sample in a study of prognosis after radiotherapy for stage I lung cancer. TCRdb itself ran the multiplex PCR reads through MiXCR, one entry per CDR3 protein. This sample carries about 15,000 distinct CDR3 sequences, around 40% of them seen once, and the ten largest clones take around 40%. Here the sequenced sample was PBMCs, taken before or after stereotactic body radiation therapy (not recorded which). These TCRs come from a donor older than 45 with non-small cell lung cancer. The CDR3 runs from the conserved cysteine through the conserved F or W. D genes are given only for firm matches. Expanded clones are given a class, and other clones once, few, many or no size at all.

V	J	D	size	DNA	CDR3
TRBV2	TRBJ1-2	TRBD1	NA	TGTGCCAGCAGTAGGGGGCAGTTCTATGGCTACACCTTC	CASSRGQFYGYTF
TRBV6-2/TRBV6-3	TRBJ2-3	NA	NA	TGTGCCAGCAGGGGGACAGATACGCAGTATTTT	CASRGTDTQYF
TRBV30	TRBJ2-7	NA	NA	TGTGCCTGGAGTGTACTCCCGGGACGGGGAATCCCCTACGAGCAGTACTTC	CAWSVLPGRGIPYEQYF
TRBV6-1	TRBJ1-5	NA	medium-sized	TGTGCCAGCGACGGAGAACCGGGACACCCCTATCAGCCCCAGCATTTT	CASDGEPGHPYQPQHF
TRBV30	TRBJ2-7	NA	NA	TGTGCATGCCAGGACAGCTCATACGAGCAGTACTTC	CACQDSSYEQYF
TRBV12-3/TRBV12-4	TRBJ2-7	NA	medium-sized	TGTGCCAGCAGTCCAGACCAAGGAGGCAAGCAGTACTTC	CASSPDQGGKQYF
TRBV3-1	TRBJ2-7	NA	many	TGTGCCAGCAGCCAGGGGATTCTTTACGAGCAGTACTTC	CASSQGILYEQYF
TRBV6-2/TRBV6-3	TRBJ2-5	TRBD2	NA	TGTGTCAGCATCCTCTTAGCGGGAGTGGGAGAGACCCAGTACTTC	CVSILLAGVGETQYF
TRBV5-1	TRBJ1-1	NA	NA	TGCGCCAGCAGCTTGGACATGGTCGGGGCTGAAGCTTTCTTT	CASSLDMVGAEAFF
TRBV7-2	TRBJ2-7	TRBD2	NA	TGTGCCAGCAGCATACCTCCGGTACTAGCGCTAGACTACGAGCAGTACTTC	CASSIPPVLALDYEQYF
TRBV6-5	TRBJ2-3	NA	many	TGTGCCAGCAGTTACTCGATCCCAGACCGCACAGATACGCAGTATTTT	CASSYSIPDRTDTQYF
TRBV7-9	TRBJ2-1	TRBD2	NA	TGTGCCACTTACAGGCCAGCGGGAGTCTCCTACAATGAGCAGTTCTTC	CATYRPAGVSYNEQFF
TRBV20-1	TRBJ1-1	TRBD1	NA	TGCAGTGCTAGAGACTTCGACAGGGAACGAGCTTTCTTT	CSARDFDRERAFF
TRBV5-1	TRBJ2-7	NA	many	TGCGCCAGCAGCACGGAAGAACAGAGCCACGAGCAGTACTTC	CASSTEEQSHEQYF
TRBV27	TRBJ1-3	TRBD1	NA	TGTGCCAGCAGTCCCCGTGGTATCGGGACAGGGGCCGGAAACACCATATATTTT	CASSPRGIGTGAGNTIYF